The clone carrying this TCR beta chain was counted between two and nine times. This entry comes from a study of blood T cell repertoires in COVID-19. Clones were sequenced by immunoSEQ multiplex PCR, and TCRdb holds only the in-frame ones, with some missing. The sample has about 260,000 clones, 70% to 90% seen once. CDR1 is MNHEY, CDR2 SVGEGT, per germline. The ends were cut back, 6 bases at V and 2 bases at J, with 14 bases in the middle. The CDR3 loop spans 15 amino acids. The chain links TRBV6-2 or TRBV6-3 to TRBJ1-5, with TRBD1 as a possible D gene (6 bases). The sequencing input was PBMCs or T cells enriched from blood (not recorded which). The TCR originated in a woman aged 40 to 50 with acute COVID-19. The CDR3 sequence is CASSSTGYGNQPQHF. CDR3 coding DNA: TGTGCCAGCAGCAGCACAGGGTACGGCAATCAGCCCCAGCATTTT.